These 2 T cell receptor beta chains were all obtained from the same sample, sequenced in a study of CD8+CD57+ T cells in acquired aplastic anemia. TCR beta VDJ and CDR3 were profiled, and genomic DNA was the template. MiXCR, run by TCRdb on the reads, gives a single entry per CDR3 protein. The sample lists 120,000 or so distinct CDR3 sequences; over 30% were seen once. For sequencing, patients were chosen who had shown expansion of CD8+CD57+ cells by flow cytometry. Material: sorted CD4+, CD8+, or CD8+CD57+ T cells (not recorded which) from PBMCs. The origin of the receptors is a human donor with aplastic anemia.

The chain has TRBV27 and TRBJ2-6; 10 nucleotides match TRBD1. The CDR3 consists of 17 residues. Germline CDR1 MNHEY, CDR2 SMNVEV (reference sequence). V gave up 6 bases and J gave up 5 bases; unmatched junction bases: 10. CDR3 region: CASSPTGTGVWANVLTF. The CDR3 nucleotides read TGTGCCAGCAGCCCGACCGGGACAGGGGTCTGGGCCAACGTCCTGACTTTC.

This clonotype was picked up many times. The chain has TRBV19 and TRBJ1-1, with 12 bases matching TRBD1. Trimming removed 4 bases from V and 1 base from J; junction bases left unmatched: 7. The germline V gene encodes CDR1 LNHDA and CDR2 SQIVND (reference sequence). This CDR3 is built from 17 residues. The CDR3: CASSKPGQGAKNTEAFF. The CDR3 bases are TGTGCCAGTAGTAAACCGGGACAGGGGGCGAAGAACACTGAAGCTTTCTTT.